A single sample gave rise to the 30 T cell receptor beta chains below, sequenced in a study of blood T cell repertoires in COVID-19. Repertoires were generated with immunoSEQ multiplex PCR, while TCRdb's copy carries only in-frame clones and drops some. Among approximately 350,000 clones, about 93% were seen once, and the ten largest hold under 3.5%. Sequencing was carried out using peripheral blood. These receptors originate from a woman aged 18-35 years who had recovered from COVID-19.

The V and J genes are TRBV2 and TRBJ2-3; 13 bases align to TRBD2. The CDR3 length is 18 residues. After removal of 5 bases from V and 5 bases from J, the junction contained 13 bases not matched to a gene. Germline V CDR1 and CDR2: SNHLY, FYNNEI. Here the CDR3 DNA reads TGTGCCAGCAGTCCTAGAGCTGGACTAGCGGGAGTCGGAGATACGCAGTATTTT. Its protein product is CASSPRAGLAGVGDTQYF. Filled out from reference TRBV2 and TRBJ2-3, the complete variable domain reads EPEVTQTPSHQVTQMGQEVILRCVPISNHLYFYWYRQILGQKVEFLVSFYNNEISEKSEIFDDQFSVERPDGSNFTLKIRSTKLEDSAMYFCASSPRAGLAGVGDTQYFGPGTRLTVL.

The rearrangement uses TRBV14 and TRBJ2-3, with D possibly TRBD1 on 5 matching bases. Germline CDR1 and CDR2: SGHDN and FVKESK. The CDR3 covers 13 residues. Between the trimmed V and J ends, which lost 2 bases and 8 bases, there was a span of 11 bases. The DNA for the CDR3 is TGTGCCAGCAGCCAATATCAGGGCGGTACGCAGTATTTT. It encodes CASSQYQGGTQYF.

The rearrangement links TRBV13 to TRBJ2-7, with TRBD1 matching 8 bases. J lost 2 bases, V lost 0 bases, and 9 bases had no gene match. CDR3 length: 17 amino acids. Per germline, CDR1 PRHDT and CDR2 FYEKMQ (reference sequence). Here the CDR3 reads CASSLGLPAGGAYEQYV. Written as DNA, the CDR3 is TGTGCCAGCAGCTTAGGGCTTCCGGCAGGGGGCGCCTACGAGCAGTACGTC.

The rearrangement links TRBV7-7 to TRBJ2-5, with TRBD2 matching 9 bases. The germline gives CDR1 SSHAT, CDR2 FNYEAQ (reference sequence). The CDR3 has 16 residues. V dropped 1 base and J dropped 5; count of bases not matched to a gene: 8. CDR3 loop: CASSLGLADSVETQYF. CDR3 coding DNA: TGTGCCAGCAGCTTAGGACTAGCGGACTCGGTGGAGACCCAGTACTTC.

The CDR3 spells CASSLGYLAGGLGEAYNEQFF. The CDR3 DNA is TGTGCCAGCAGCTTAGGGTACCTAGCGGGAGGGCTGGGGGAGGCCTACAATGAGCAGTTCTTC. The rearrangement uses TRBV7-8 and TRBJ2-1; 12 positions match TRBD2. Unmatched junction bases numbered 15, after V lost 1 base and J lost 2 bases. CDR1 SGHVS and CDR2 FQNEAQ come from the germline V gene. The CDR3 spans 21 residues.

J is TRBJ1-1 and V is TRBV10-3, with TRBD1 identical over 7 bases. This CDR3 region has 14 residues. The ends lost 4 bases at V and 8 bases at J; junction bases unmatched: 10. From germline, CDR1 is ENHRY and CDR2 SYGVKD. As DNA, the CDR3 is TGTGCCATCAGTGCCTCGACAGGGTTGCTGGAAGCTTTCTTT. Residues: CAISASTGLLEAFF.

CDR3 sequence: CASSLGAGTANQETQYF. The DNA for the CDR3 is TGTGCCAGCAGCTTGGGGGCCGGGACAGCCAACCAAGAGACCCAGTACTTC. The rearrangement joins TRBV5-4 to TRBJ2-5; 7 bases agree with TRBD1. After removal of 0 bases from V and 0 bases from J, the junction contained 8 bases not matched to a gene. This CDR3 contains 17 residues. Per the germline V gene, CDR1 is SGHNT and CDR2 is YYREEE (reference sequence).

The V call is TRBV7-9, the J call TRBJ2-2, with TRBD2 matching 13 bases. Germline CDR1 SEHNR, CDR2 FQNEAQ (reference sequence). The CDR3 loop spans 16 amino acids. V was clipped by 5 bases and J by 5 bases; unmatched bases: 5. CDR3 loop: CASSPWTSGRTGELFF. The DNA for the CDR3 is TGTGCCAGCAGCCCATGGACTAGCGGGAGAACCGGGGAGCTGTTTTTT.

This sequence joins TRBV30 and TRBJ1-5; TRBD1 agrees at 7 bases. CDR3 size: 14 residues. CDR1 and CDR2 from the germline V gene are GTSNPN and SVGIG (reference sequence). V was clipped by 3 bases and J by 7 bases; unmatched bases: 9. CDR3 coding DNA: TGTGCCTGGAGCCCCCACAGGGGCCACCAGCCCCAGCATTTT. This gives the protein CAWSPHRGHQPQHF.

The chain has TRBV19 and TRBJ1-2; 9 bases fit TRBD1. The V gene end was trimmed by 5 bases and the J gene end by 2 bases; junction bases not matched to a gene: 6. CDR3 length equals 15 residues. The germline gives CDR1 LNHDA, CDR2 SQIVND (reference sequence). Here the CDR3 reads CASSANRGRNYGYTF. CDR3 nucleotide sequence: TGTGCCAGTAGTGCAAACAGGGGGCGCAACTATGGCTACACCTTC.

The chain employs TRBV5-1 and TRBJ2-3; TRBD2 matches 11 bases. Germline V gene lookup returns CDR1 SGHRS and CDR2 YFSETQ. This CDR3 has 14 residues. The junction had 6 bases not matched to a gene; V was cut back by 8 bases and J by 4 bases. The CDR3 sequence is CASTIAGGPDTQYF. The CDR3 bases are TGCGCCAGTACTATAGCGGGAGGGCCAGATACGCAGTATTTT.

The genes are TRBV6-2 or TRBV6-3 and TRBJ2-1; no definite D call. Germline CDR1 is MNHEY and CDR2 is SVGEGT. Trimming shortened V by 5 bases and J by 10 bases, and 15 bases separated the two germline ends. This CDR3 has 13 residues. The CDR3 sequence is CASSGPNVQEQFF. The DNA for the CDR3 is TGTGCCAGCAGTGGTCCGAATGTCCAGGAGCAGTTCTTC.

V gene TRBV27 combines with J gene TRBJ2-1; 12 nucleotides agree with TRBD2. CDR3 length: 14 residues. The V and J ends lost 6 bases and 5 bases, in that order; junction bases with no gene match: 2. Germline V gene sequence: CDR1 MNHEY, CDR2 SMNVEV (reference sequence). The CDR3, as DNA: TGTGCCAGCAGACTAGCGGGAGGCCACAATGAGCAGTTCTTC. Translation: CASRLAGGHNEQFF.

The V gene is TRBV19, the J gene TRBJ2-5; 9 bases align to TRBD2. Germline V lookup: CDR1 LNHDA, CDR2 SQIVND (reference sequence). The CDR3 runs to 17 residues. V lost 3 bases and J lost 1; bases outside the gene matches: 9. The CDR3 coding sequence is TGTGCCAGTAGTATCGTGGGGGAGCGGGAGGCCCAAGAGACCCAGTACTTC. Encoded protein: CASSIVGEREAQETQYF.

The CDR3 DNA reads as TGCGCCAGCAGCCAAGATTTGTTAGCGGTAGATACGCAGTATTTT. It encodes CASSQDLLAVDTQYF. This chain links TRBV4-3 with TRBJ2-3, with a tentative D call TRBD2 (6 bases). This CDR3 is 15 amino acids long. CDR1 and CDR2 (germline): LGHNA, YSLEER. Trimming shortened V by 0 bases and J by 5 bases, and 12 bases separated the two germline ends.

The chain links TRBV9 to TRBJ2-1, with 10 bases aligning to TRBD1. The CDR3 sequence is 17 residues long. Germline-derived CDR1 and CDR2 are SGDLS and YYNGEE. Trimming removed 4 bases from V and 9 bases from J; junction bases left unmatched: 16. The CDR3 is CASSPPGQGSLYGEQFF. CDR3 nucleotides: TGTGCCAGCAGCCCGCCGGGACAGGGGAGCTTGTATGGTGAGCAGTTCTTC.

The CDR3: CASSEHWKGWGYTF. CDR3 nucleotides: TGCGCCAGCAGTGAGCACTGGAAGGGGTGGGGCTACACCTTC. V is TRBV10-2 and J is TRBJ1-2; a possible D gene is TRBD1 (5 bases). There are 14 residues in the CDR3. In germline, CDR1 is WSHSY, CDR2 SAAADI. With 2 bases removed from V and 8 bases from J, the gap between germline ends came to 15 bases.

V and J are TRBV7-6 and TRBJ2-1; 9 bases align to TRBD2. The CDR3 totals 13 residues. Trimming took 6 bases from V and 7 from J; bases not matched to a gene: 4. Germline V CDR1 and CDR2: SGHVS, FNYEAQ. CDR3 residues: CASSGAGGNEQFF. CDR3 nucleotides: TGTGCCAGCAGTGGAGCGGGAGGAAATGAGCAGTTCTTC. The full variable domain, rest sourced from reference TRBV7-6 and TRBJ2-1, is GAGVSQSPRYKVTKRGQDVALRCDPISGHVSLYWYRQALGQGPEFLTYFNYEAQQDKSGLPNDRFSAERPEGSISTLTIQRTEQRDSAMYRCASSGAGGNEQFFGPGTRLTVL.

The CDR3 sequence is CASSLTGQGRVQPQHF. The CDR3 DNA reads TGTGCCAGCAGCTTGACCGGACAGGGACGAGTTCAGCCCCAGCATTTT. V usage is TRBV5-8 and J usage is TRBJ1-5; 8 positions agree with TRBD1. The CDR3 extends over 16 amino acids. CDR1 SGHTS and CDR2 YDEGEE come from the germline V gene. Germline trimming cut 1 base from V and 6 bases from J; bases unmatched to any gene: 9.

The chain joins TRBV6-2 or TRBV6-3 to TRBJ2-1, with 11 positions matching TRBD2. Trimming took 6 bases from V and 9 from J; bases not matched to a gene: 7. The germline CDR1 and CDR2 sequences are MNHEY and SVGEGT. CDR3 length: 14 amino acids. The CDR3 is CASSIAGGPGEQFF. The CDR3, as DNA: TGTGCCAGCAGCATAGCGGGAGGGCCGGGTGAGCAGTTCTTC.

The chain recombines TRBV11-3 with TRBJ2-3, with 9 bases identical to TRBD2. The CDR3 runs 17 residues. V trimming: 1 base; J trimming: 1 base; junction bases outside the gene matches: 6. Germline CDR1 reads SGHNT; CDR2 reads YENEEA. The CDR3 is CASSLASAGGGTDTQYF. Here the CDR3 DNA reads TGTGCCAGCAGCTTAGCTTCAGCGGGAGGAGGCACAGATACGCAGTATTTT.

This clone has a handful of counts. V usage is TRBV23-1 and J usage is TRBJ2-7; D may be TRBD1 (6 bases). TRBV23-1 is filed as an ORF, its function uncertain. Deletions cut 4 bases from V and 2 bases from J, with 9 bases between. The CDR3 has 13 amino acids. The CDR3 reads CASSRTAAYEQYV. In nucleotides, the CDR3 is TGCGCCAGCAGTCGGACAGCAGCCTACGAGCAGTACGTC.

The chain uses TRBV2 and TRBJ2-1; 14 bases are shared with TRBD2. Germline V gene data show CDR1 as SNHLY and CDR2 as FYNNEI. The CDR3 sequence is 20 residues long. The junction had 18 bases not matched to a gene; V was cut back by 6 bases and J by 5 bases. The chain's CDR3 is CASRPGLAGGLHTLNNEQFF. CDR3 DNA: TGTGCCAGCAGGCCTGGACTAGCGGGAGGTTTACACACATTGAACAATGAGCAGTTCTTC. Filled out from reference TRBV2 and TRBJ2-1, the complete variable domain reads EPEVTQTPSHQVTQMGQEVILRCVPISNHLYFYWYRQILGQKVEFLVSFYNNEISEKSEIFDDQFSVERPDGSNFTLKIRSTKLEDSAMYFCASRPGLAGGLHTLNNEQFFGPGTRLTVL.

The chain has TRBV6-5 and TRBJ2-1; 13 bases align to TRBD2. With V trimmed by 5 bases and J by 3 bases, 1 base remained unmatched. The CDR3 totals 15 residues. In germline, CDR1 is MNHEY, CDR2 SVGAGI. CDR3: CASSRTSGGYNEQFF. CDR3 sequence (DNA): TGTGCCAGCAGTAGGACTAGCGGGGGCTACAATGAGCAGTTCTTC.

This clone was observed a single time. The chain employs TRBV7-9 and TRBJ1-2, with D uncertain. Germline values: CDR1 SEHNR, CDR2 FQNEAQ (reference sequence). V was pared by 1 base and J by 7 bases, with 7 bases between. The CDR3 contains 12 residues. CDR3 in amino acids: CASSLENGGYTF. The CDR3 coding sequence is TGTGCCAGCAGCTTAGAAAACGGTGGCTACACCTTC.

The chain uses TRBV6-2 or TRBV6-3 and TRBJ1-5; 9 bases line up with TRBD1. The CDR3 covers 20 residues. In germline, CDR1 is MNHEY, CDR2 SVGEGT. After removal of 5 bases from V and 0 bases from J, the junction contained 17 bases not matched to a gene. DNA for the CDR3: TGTGCCAGCAGTCACCAAGTCGGGACAGGGAGGTGGGATAGCAATCAGCCCCAGCATTTT. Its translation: CASSHQVGTGRWDSNQPQHF.

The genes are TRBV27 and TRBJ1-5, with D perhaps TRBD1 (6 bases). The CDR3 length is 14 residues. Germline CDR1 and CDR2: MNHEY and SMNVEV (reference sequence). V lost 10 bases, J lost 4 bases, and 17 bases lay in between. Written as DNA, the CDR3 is TGTGCCACGGCACTCGCAGGGGTTAATCAGCCCCAGCATTTT. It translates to CATALAGVNQPQHF.

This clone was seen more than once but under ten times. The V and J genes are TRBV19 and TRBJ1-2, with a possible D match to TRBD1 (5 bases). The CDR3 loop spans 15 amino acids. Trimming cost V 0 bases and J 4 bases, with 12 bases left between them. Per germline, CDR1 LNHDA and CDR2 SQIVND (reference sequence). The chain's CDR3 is CASSIDQGSGYGYTF. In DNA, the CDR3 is TGTGCCAGTAGTATAGATCAGGGATCGGGCTATGGCTACACCTTC.

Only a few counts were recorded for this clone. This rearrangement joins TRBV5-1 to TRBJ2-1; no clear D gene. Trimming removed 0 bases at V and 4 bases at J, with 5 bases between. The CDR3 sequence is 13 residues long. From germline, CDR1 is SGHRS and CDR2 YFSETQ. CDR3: CASSLGQYNEQFF. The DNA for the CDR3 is TGCGCCAGCAGCTTGGGCCAGTACAATGAGCAGTTCTTC.

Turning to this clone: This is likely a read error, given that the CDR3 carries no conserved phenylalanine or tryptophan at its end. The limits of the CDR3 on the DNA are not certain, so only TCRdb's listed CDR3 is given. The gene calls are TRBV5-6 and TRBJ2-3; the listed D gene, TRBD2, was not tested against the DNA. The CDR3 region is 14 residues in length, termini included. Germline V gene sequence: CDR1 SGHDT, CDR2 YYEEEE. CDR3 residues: CASSLGGMTSLEGS.